This entry lists 22 T cell receptor beta chains sequenced from one sample in a study of T-cell reconstitution after alpha-beta-depleted transplantation in children. Unique molecular identifiers featured in how the TCRbeta library was prepared. A single record per CDR3 protein comes from TCRdb applying MiXCR to the PCR reads. In the table there are about 74,000 distinct CDR3 sequences, 14% of which are singletons. Sequencing used PBMCs, mostly from graft donor cells, obtained 180 days after TCRalphabeta/CD19-depleted stem cell transplant. These TCRs come from a male patient between 2 and 10 years old who had a stem cell transplant for acute lymphoblastic leukemia, so the T cells may come from the graft donor.

This clonotype has only a few counts. The J gene is TRBJ1-4, the V gene TRBV28; the D gene is possibly TRBD1 (6 bases). Germline values: CDR1 MDHEN, CDR2 SYDVKM. The CDR3 sequence is 14 residues long. Trimming took off 3 bases at V and 10 bases at J, with 15 bases between the two ends. The CDR3, as DNA: TGTGCCAGCAGTTTTACAGGGAACACGGTAAAACTGTTTTTT. It is translated as CASSFTGNTVKLFF.

CDR3 sequence: CSARSGTSGSYEQYF. CDR3 DNA sequence: TGCAGTGCTAGATCGGGGACTAGCGGGAGCTACGAGCAGTACTTC. The chain combines TRBV20-1 with TRBJ2-7; TRBD2 aligns across 14 bases. The CDR3 sequence is 15 residues long. After removal of 2 bases from V and 3 bases from J, the junction contained 3 bases not matched to a gene. Looked up from germline, CDR1 is DFQATT and CDR2 is SNEGSKA (reference sequence).

This chain connects TRBV4-1 to TRBJ2-2; a weak D match, TRBD2 (6 bases). Trimming removed 5 bases from V and 5 bases from J, with 9 bases in between. Germline V gene data show CDR1 as MGHRA and CDR2 as YSYEKL. CDR3 length: 13 amino acids. CDR3 sequence: CASSAGRTGELFF. The CDR3, as DNA: TGCGCCAGCAGCGCGGGGCGGACCGGGGAGCTGTTTTTT.

This clonotype was recorded at least ten times. The chain combines TRBV5-6 with TRBJ2-5; D is possibly TRBD1 or TRBD2 (5 bases each). The V end was cut by 4 bases, the J end by 6 bases, with 22 bases between. CDR1 SGHDT and CDR2 YYEEEE come from the germline V gene. The CDR3 is 16 amino acids. DNA of the CDR3: TGTGCCAGCAGCGACAGACGGGACGCCCGGTTGAAGACCCAGTACTTC. Translating gives CASSDRRDARLKTQYF.

This chain connects TRBV10-3 to TRBJ2-5; D possibly corresponds to TRBD2 (5 bases). The CDR3 covers 16 residues. V shed 3 bases and J shed 0 bases, with 14 bases lying between them. Germline CDR1 reads ENHRY; CDR2 reads SYGVKD. CDR3 DNA: TGTGCCATCAGTGACCTGGCTAGAGCGGACCAAGAGACCCAGTACTTC. Protein: CAISDLARADQETQYF.

V and J are TRBV4-3 and TRBJ2-7; D is unresolved. The ends were cut back, 5 bases at V and 2 bases at J, with 13 bases in the middle. The CDR3 totals 14 residues. Per germline, CDR1 LGHNA and CDR2 YSLEER. Written as DNA, the CDR3 is TGCGCCAGCAGCGAAGGGTCTAGGGCCTACGAGCAGTACTTC. It translates to CASSEGSRAYEQYF.

This rearrangement joins TRBV28 to TRBJ2-3; 9 bases fit TRBD2. Trimming at V came to 2 bases and at J to 11 bases, leaving 2 bases not matched to a gene. The germline V gene has CDR1 MDHEN and CDR2 SYDVKM. The CDR3 contains 12 residues. The CDR3 coding sequence is TGTGCCAGCAGTTTAGCGACTAGCGGGCAGTATTTT. It codes for CASSLATSGQYF.

The rearrangement links TRBV11-2 to TRBJ2-3; D is unclear. The V gene's germline CDR1 is SGHAT and CDR2 FQNNGV. The ends were cut back, 0 bases at V and 0 bases at J, with 13 bases in the middle. This CDR3 has 17 residues. The CDR3 sequence is CASSLEVAVLSTDTQYF. The CDR3 region has the DNA TGTGCCAGCAGCTTAGAGGTGGCAGTTCTTAGCACAGATACGCAGTATTTT.

The V and J genes are TRBV15 and TRBJ2-5; either TRBD1 or TRBD2 may supply D (6 bases each). The germline V and J ends were trimmed by 5 bases and 2 bases, with 15 bases remaining between them. In germline, CDR1 is LNHNV, CDR2 YYDKDF (reference sequence). This CDR3 is built from 15 residues. CDR3 nucleotides: TGTGCCACCAGCCCGCACCGGGGGCTGCAAGAGACCCAGTACTTC. Residues: CATSPHRGLQETQYF.

As DNA, the CDR3 is TGTGCCAGCAGTTCCGGACAGAGCCCCTGCGAGCAGTACTTC. This sequence encodes CASSSGQSPCEQYF. The chain employs TRBV28 and TRBJ2-7; D may be TRBD1 (6 bases). This CDR3 is 14 amino acids long. Germline values: CDR1 MDHEN, CDR2 SYDVKM. V gave up 4 bases and J gave up 6 bases, with 16 bases separating them.

This clonotype was observed a handful of times. The rearrangement links TRBV20-1 to TRBJ2-7, with TRBD1 as a possible D gene (5 bases). Germline V gene data show CDR1 as DFQATT and CDR2 as SNEGSKA (reference sequence). The germline V and J ends were trimmed by 3 bases and 0 bases, with 15 bases remaining between them. This CDR3 has 15 residues. The CDR3 sequence: CSASRQSISSYEQYF. The CDR3 DNA reads TGCAGTGCTAGTCGACAGAGTATTAGCTCCTACGAGCAGTACTTC.

This clonotype was seen only once. An end of the junction differs from the germline gene, which may be a read error. The rearrangement links TRBV7-2 to TRBJ1-2, with D maybe TRBD1 (5 bases). The CDR3 spans 14 residues. CDR1 is SGHTA, CDR2 FQGNSA, per germline. This chain's CDR3 is CASSCGRANYGDTF. CDR3 nucleotide sequence: TGTGCCAGCAGCTGCGGCAGGGCCAACTATGGCGACACCTTC.

The genes are TRBV7-2 and TRBJ2-5; D not resolved. CDR3 length equals 14 residues. V shed 1 base and J shed 4 bases, with 10 bases lying between them. Germline V gene sequence: CDR1 SGHTA, CDR2 FQGNSA. This chain's CDR3 is CASSLGPRRETQYF. CDR3 coding DNA: TGTGCCAGCAGCTTAGGGCCTCGGCGAGAGACCCAGTACTTC. The variable domain in full, completed from reference TRBV7-2 and TRBJ2-5, reads GAGVSQSPSNKVTEKGKDVELRCDPISGHTALYWYRQSLGQGLEFLIYFQGNSAPDKSGLPSDRFSAERTGGSVSTLTIQRTQQEDSAVYLCASSLGPRRETQYFGPGTRLLVL.

Only a few counts were recorded for this clonotype. This chain joins TRBV12-3 or TRBV12-4 and TRBJ1-2; 8 positions agree with TRBD1. V shed 5 bases, J shed 6 bases, and the junction held 8 bases outside the gene matches. The CDR3 is made up of 14 amino acids. CDR3 nucleotide sequence: TGTGCCAGCAGTCCGGACAGGGAGGGCAATGGCTACACCTTC. It codes for CASSPDREGNGYTF.

This clonotype has only a few counts. The chain links TRBV20-1 to TRBJ1-3, with no clear D. CDR3 size: 15 residues. V was clipped by 3 bases and J by 0 bases, with 12 bases between them. CDR1 is DFQATT, CDR2 SNEGSKA, per germline (reference sequence). The CDR3, as DNA: TGCAGTGCTAGGAGTCTCATAAGCTCTGGAAACACCATATATTTT. Its translation is CSARSLISSGNTIYF.

This clonotype was detected only a few times. In DNA, the CDR3 is TGCGCCAGCAGCTTGGGGACAGGGGGCGAAAAGACCCAGTACTTC. Translating gives CASSLGTGGEKTQYF. V gene TRBV5-1 combines with J gene TRBJ2-5, with 11 bases matching TRBD1. The CDR3 is made up of 15 amino acids. Losses at the gene ends were 0 bases for V and 6 bases for J; bases not matched to a gene: 4. Germline CDR1 reads SGHRS; CDR2 reads YFSETQ.

This clonotype was counted between two and nine times. V usage is TRBV7-2 and J usage is TRBJ2-7, with D possibly matching TRBD1 (5 bases). The CDR3 has 14 residues. Germline CDR1 reads SGHTA; CDR2 reads FQGNSA. V dropped 3 bases and J dropped 0 bases, with 9 bases sitting between them. This CDR3 reads CASSLSGISYEQYF. CDR3 nucleotides: TGTGCCAGCAGCTTGTCAGGGATCTCCTACGAGCAGTACTTC. Variable domain in full (rest from reference TRBV7-2 and TRBJ2-7): GAGVSQSPSNKVTEKGKDVELRCDPISGHTALYWYRQSLGQGLEFLIYFQGNSAPDKSGLPSDRFSAERTGGSVSTLTIQRTQQEDSAVYLCASSLSGISYEQYFGPGTRLTVT.

This clonotype appeared a few times. The chain is built from TRBV18 and TRBJ2-5, with a weak D call TRBD1 (5 bases). Trimming cost V 3 bases and J 0 bases, with 5 bases left between them. The germline gives CDR1 KGHSH, CDR2 LQKENI. The length of the CDR3 is 13 residues. CDR3 amino acids: CASSPGHQETQYF. The CDR3 DNA follows: TGTGCCAGCTCACCGGGGCACCAAGAGACCCAGTACTTC.

This clonotype was observed a few times. V gene TRBV5-5 combines with J gene TRBJ1-1; a possible D gene is TRBD1 (6 bases). V lost 1 base and J lost 5, with 18 bases in between. In germline, CDR1 is SGHKS, CDR2 YYEKEE (reference sequence). This CDR3 is 16 amino acids long. CDR3 in DNA: TGTGCCAGCAGCTTGTGGCAGGGGATAGGAGGAACTGAAGCTTTCTTT. It is translated as CASSLWQGIGGTEAFF.

This clonotype was observed a handful of times. This chain uses TRBV11-2 with TRBJ2-1; D is possibly TRBD1 or TRBD2 (5 bases each). From germline, CDR1 is SGHAT and CDR2 FQNNGV. CDR3 length: 13 amino acids. Between the trimmed V and J ends, which lost 5 bases and 6 bases, there was a span of 11 bases. The CDR3 here is CASSMGRSNEQFF. Written as DNA, the CDR3 is TGTGCCAGCAGCATGGGACGATCCAATGAGCAGTTCTTC.

The chain couples TRBV7-8 to TRBJ2-1, with 7 bases fitting TRBD2. The CDR3 has 16 residues. Germline loops: CDR1 SGHVS, CDR2 FQNEAQ. Germline trimming cut 5 bases from V and 9 bases from J; bases unmatched to any gene: 16. The CDR3 DNA sequence: TGTGCCAGCAGCGTAACAGGACTAGTTTCACCCCCTGAGCAGTTCTTC. This sequence encodes CASSVTGLVSPPEQFF. Using reference TRBV7-8 and TRBJ2-1 for the parts outside the CDR3, the full variable domain is GAGVSQSPRYKVAKRGQDVALRCDPISGHVSLFWYQQALGQGPEFLTYFQNEAQLDKSGLPSDRFFAERPEGSVSTLKIQRTQQEDSAVYLCASSVTGLVSPPEQFFGPGTRLTVL.

The table lists this clonotype with a few counts. V and J are TRBV5-1 and TRBJ2-1; possible D gene TRBD2, 5 bases. CDR1 and CDR2 (germline): SGHRS, YFSETQ. V lost 0 bases, J lost 11 bases, and 9 bases lay in between. This CDR3 spans 12 amino acids. The CDR3 nucleotides are TGCGCCAGCAGCTTGGGCCGAGGGAAGCAGTTCTTC. Amino acid sequence: CASSLGRGKQFF.